This passage covers 3 T cell receptor beta chains from one sample sequenced in a study of metastatic and nonmetastatic thyroid tumors. Using MiXCR, TCRdb re-called clones from the PCR reads. The table includes about 33,000 clones, roughly a sixth detected once. Ahead of thyroid surgery, no patient had received treatment of any kind. Input material: blood. These receptors all stem from a male donor with papillary thyroid cancer or a benign thyroid nodule (not recorded which). Some clones in this sample may be carry-over from other donors' samples.

This clone was seen only a few times. The identical CDR3 is also encoded by other nucleotide sequences in the sample. J is TRBJ1-3 and V is TRBV12-3 or TRBV12-4; D is uncertain. CDR3 length: 14 residues. V lost 6 bases and J lost 0, with 9 bases in between. CDR3 DNA: TGTGCCAGCAGCTCACGGAGCTCTGGAAACACCATATATTTT. It is translated as CASSSRSSGNTIYF.

This clone was picked up many times. The V call is TRBV12-3 or TRBV12-4, the J call TRBJ1-1; 7 nucleotides align to TRBD1. V was pared by 3 bases and J by 4 bases, with 2 bases of the junction left unmatched. CDR3 length: 13 residues. CDR3 nucleotide sequence: TGTGCCAGCAGTTTTCCAGGGGGCACTGAAGCTTTCTTT. Translating gives CASSFPGGTEAFF.

The chain recombines TRBV19 with TRBJ1-2; unclear D gene. V lost 4 bases and J lost 4, with 13 bases in between. Germline lookup yields CDR1 LNHDA and CDR2 SQIVND (reference sequence). The CDR3 is 14 amino acids. In DNA, the CDR3 is TGTGCCAGTAGTACTAACCAAGTCCTCTATGGCTACACCTTC. Its translation is CASSTNQVLYGYTF.